What follows are 16 T cell receptor beta chains derived from one specimen sequenced in a study of blood T cell repertoires in COVID-19. This table comes from immunoSEQ multiplex PCR, and its TCRdb copy is limited to in-frame clones, with some not included. Of about 190,000 clones in the sample, about 88% were seen once. Material: peripheral blood. The receptors here all came from a woman aged 40 to 55 who had recovered from COVID-19.

The rearrangement joins TRBV7-8 to TRBJ1-1; the D is unclear. This CDR3 has 17 amino acids. CDR1 is SGHVS and CDR2 is FQNEAQ in the germline V gene. Between the trimmed V and J ends, which lost 1 base and 3 bases, there was a span of 18 bases. The CDR3 nucleotides read TGTGCCAGCAGCTTAGGGTCAGGATCCTCGTCTGACACTGAAGCTTTCTTT. Translating it yields CASSLGSGSSSDTEAFF.

The genes are TRBV5-1 and TRBJ1-4; perhaps TRBD1 as D (6 bases). Per germline, CDR1 SGHRS and CDR2 YFSETQ. The V gene lost 4 bases and the J gene lost 3 bases, with 19 bases spanning the gap. This CDR3 region has 17 residues. In nucleotides, the CDR3 is TGCGCCAGCAGCCCAGGGGAAGGGACAACGGCTAATGAAAAACTGTTTTTT. As protein: CASSPGEGTTANEKLFF. The full variable domain, its missing parts supplied by reference TRBV5-1 and TRBJ1-4, is KAGVTQTPRYLIKTRGQQVTLSCSPISGHRSVSWYQQTPGQGLQFLFEYFSETQRNKGNFPGRFSGRQFSNSRSEMNVSTLELGDSALYLCASSPGEGTTANEKLFFGSGTQLSVL.

The chain couples TRBV6-5 to TRBJ2-5, with 8 bases aligning to TRBD2. V shed 0 bases and J 5 bases; nucleotides not matched to a gene: 5. There are 15 residues in the CDR3. CDR1 is MNHEY, CDR2 SVGAGI, per germline. DNA of the CDR3: TGTGCCAGCAGTTACTCCAGCGGGAGTGGCGAGACCCAGTACTTC. It specifies CASSYSSGSGETQYF.

V and J are TRBV11-2 and TRBJ2-7; 13 nucleotides align to TRBD2. CDR3 length: 15 amino acids. After removal of 6 bases from V and 4 bases from J, the junction contained 6 bases not matched to a gene. The germline gives CDR1 SGHAT, CDR2 FQNNGV. CDR3 sequence: CASSGLAGDRYEQYF. The CDR3 bases are TGTGCCAGCAGTGGACTAGCGGGAGACCGTTACGAGCAGTACTTC.

The chain links TRBV30 to TRBJ1-4, with TRBD1 matching 7 bases. Germline values: CDR1 GTSNPN, CDR2 SVGIG (reference sequence). The CDR3 is made up of 14 amino acids. V lost 1 base to trimming and J lost 4 bases; unmatched junction nucleotides: 3. The chain's CDR3 is CAWSGRDSNEKLFF. The CDR3 bases are TGTGCCTGGAGTGGCCGGGACAGTAATGAAAAACTGTTTTTT.

This clone was observed a single time. This chain uses TRBV9 with TRBJ2-5, with TRBD1 identical over 12 bases. The CDR3 runs to 15 residues. Germline-derived CDR1 and CDR2 are SGDLS and YYNGEE. Trimming removed 4 bases from V and 5 bases from J; junction bases left unmatched: 6. The CDR3 nucleotides are TGTGCCAGCAGCATTGGGACAGGGGGCGGTGAGACCCAGTACTTC. It encodes CASSIGTGGGETQYF. The full variable domain, completed using reference TRBV9 and TRBJ2-5, is DSGVTQTPKHLITATGQRVTLRCSPRSGDLSVYWYQQSLDQGLQFLIQYYNGEERAKGNILERFSAQQFPDLHSELNLSSLELGDSALYFCASSIGTGGGETQYFGPGTRLLVL.

V gene TRBV19 combines with J gene TRBJ1-3; 7 bases align to TRBD1. This CDR3 spans 15 amino acids. V shed 1 base and J 0 bases; nucleotides not matched to a gene: 0. Germline lookup yields CDR1 LNHDA and CDR2 SQIVND (reference sequence). The CDR3 region has the DNA TGTGCCAGTAGTATAGGGGACAGCTCTGGAAACACCATATATTTT. It is translated as CASSIGDSSGNTIYF.

The genes are TRBV7-2 and TRBJ2-7, with 7 bases aligning to TRBD1. The CDR3 is 14 residues long. CDR1 and CDR2 (germline): SGHTA, FQGNSA. Germline trimming cut 7 bases from V and 4 bases from J; bases unmatched to any gene: 10. The CDR3 reads CASTESGGFYEQYF. CDR3 DNA: TGTGCCAGCACGGAGTCAGGGGGTTTTTACGAGCAGTACTTC.

The rearrangement joins TRBV9 to TRBJ2-6; 9 bases line up with TRBD1. Germline V gene data show CDR1 as SGDLS and CDR2 as YYNGEE. V was pared by 3 bases and J by 4 bases, with 5 bases of the junction left unmatched. CDR3 length: 16 amino acids. The CDR3 DNA reads TGTGCCAGCAGCGGGGGGACAGGGACCGGGGCCAACGTCCTGACTTTC. Translation: CASSGGTGTGANVLTF.

In DNA form, the CDR3 reads TGTGCCAGCAGCCCCAAACCGGCCGGGACAGCCTACGAGCAGTACTTC. This codes for CASSPKPAGTAYEQYF. The chain combines TRBV9 with TRBJ2-7; 7 bases fit TRBD1. V lost 4 bases and J lost 2; bases outside the gene matches: 12. Germline assignment: CDR1 SGDLS and CDR2 YYNGEE. CDR3 length: 16 amino acids.

In DNA, the CDR3 is TGTGCCTCCACGGGAGAGCGGGAGGTACAGTTCTTC. The encoded protein is CASTGEREVQFF. The V call is TRBV30, the J call TRBJ2-1, with 9 bases identical to TRBD2. The CDR3 sequence is 12 residues long. V was pared by 7 bases and J by 13 bases, with 11 bases of the junction left unmatched. Per the germline V gene, CDR1 is GTSNPN and CDR2 is SVGIG (reference sequence).

This clone has more than one count but fewer than ten. The rearrangement uses TRBV19 and TRBJ1-2; TRBD1 matches 7 bases. The CDR3 has 15 residues. V lost 3 bases and J lost 4; bases outside the gene matches: 8. Germline CDR1 and CDR2: LNHDA and SQIVND (reference sequence). The CDR3 here is CASSITGQVGYGYTF. Here the CDR3 DNA reads TGTGCCAGTAGTATCACAGGACAGGTGGGCTATGGCTACACCTTC.

V and J are TRBV5-1 and TRBJ1-2; D is ambiguous. The V gene's germline CDR1 is SGHRS and CDR2 YFSETQ. The CDR3 covers 14 residues. V lost 2 bases to trimming and J lost 3 bases, with 11 bases between them. CDR3 nucleotide sequence: TGCGCCAGCAGCTTTGAGTCGAATGACTATGGCTACACCTTC. Protein product: CASSFESNDYGYTF.

This clone was seen just once. The chain uses TRBV21-1 and TRBJ1-6. TRBV21-1 is classified as a pseudogene. The CDR3 is 17 residues long. The CDR3 coding sequence is TGTGCCAGCAGCAAGCTCCGGGGGGAGTCCTATAATTCACCCCTCCACTTT. Translated: CASSKLRGESYNSPLHF.

A remark on this clone: This sample also contains other DNA sequences that code for the same CDR3. The rearrangement joins TRBV3-1 (or the pseudogene TRBV3-2) to TRBJ2-3, with 10 bases lining up with TRBD2. The CDR3 extends over 16 amino acids. Germline V gene data show CDR1 as LGHDT and CDR2 as YNNKEL (reference sequence). After removal of 0 bases from V and 2 bases from J, the junction contained 2 bases not matched to a gene. The CDR3 DNA is TGTGCCAGCAGCCAAGATCTAGCGGGAGTCACAGATACGCAGTATTTT. It encodes CASSQDLAGVTDTQYF.

V is TRBV7-6 and J is TRBJ2-3, with 9 bases identical to TRBD2. The V gene's germline CDR1 is SGHVS and CDR2 FNYEAQ. CDR3 length: 15 residues. The V and J ends lost 1 base and 6 bases, in that order; junction bases with no gene match: 5. The CDR3 region has the DNA TGTGCCAGCAGCTTAGGATGGCGGGAGGGGGATACGCAGTATTTT. It is translated as CASSLGWREGDTQYF.